These T cell receptor beta chains were read from a single sample in a study of blood T cells in healthy people across ages. TCRdb re-derived calls from the 5' RACE reads in MiXCR, one entry per CDR3 protein. Here the sample spans approximately 800,000 distinct CDR3 sequences, under 40% being singletons. The specimen sequenced was blood. The receptors derive from a young man in good health. Both conserved end residues are trimmed from each CDR3. Each record gives: V gene, CDR3 protein.

v_call: TRBV6-6
cdr3_aa: ASSPTRDRGPTGELF

v_call: TRBV24-1
cdr3_aa: ATSDSSTSQGRQETQY

v_call: TRBV29-1
cdr3_aa: SVEDLSYGYT

v_call: TRBV29-1
cdr3_aa: SVPWDFTYEQY

v_call: TRBV4-3
cdr3_aa: ASSLGGDRNTQY

v_call: TRBV4-1
cdr3_aa: ASSQAGAGHVQETQY

v_call: TRBV4-3
cdr3_aa: ASSQDISVQTQY

v_call: TRBV4-1
cdr3_aa: ASSQDPAGEGYT

v_call: TRBV20-1
cdr3_aa: SARDLSSSGSYNEQY

v_call: TRBV7-9
cdr3_aa: ASSPRQGLSGELF

v_call: TRBV20-1
cdr3_aa: SAREPGLNTEAF

v_call: TRBV7-3
cdr3_aa: ASGILTGTGGTDTQY

v_call: TRBV27
cdr3_aa: ASRLLGPPETQY

v_call: TRBV4-2
cdr3_aa: ASSPQGGRSRTDTQY

v_call: TRBV6-5
cdr3_aa: ASSYSGLAGRETQY

v_call: TRBV7-2
cdr3_aa: ASSLDGGGAIDTQY

v_call: TRBV28
cdr3_aa: ASGPRANTEAF

v_call: TRBV20-1
cdr3_aa: SAPGSGGYQETQY

v_call: TRBV7-2
cdr3_aa: ASSYLGAGGPTDTQY

v_call: TRBV20-1
cdr3_aa: SARERGRGREQPQH

v_call: TRBV6-5
cdr3_aa: ASSSRPPKKLF